Below are 22 T cell receptor beta chains sequenced from a single sample in a study of T cells in Graves' hyperthyroidism and ophthalmopathy. TCR beta CDR3 region amplification was performed from RNA transcripts. Primed by the HTBI set, a first-round RT-PCR was run on the TCR CDR3. TCRdb ran MiXCR on the multiplex PCR reads and lists one entry per CDR3 protein. The sample includes 660,000 or so distinct CDR3 sequences, 40% to 55% of them seen just once. Sequenced material: peripheral blood or thyroid tissue (not recorded which). Receptors originate from an adult man with Graves' disease, either hyperthyroidism or ophthalmopathy (not recorded which).

The chain couples TRBV5-1 to TRBJ1-5, with D possibly TRBD1 on 5 matching bases. There are 15 residues in the CDR3. Germline CDR1 is SGHRS and CDR2 is YFSETQ. V shed 4 bases and J shed 5 bases, with 16 bases lying between them. The CDR3, as DNA: TGCGCCAGCAGCCGCGGCCCGGGACGTGATCAGCCCCAGCATTTT. As protein: CASSRGPGRDQPQHF.

This clonotype has a count of ten or more. The gene calls are TRBV24-1 and TRBJ1-5, with D hard to call. Trimming pared 1 base from V and 4 bases from J, leaving 7 bases between. Germline values: CDR1 KGHDR, CDR2 SFDVKD. CDR3 length: 14 residues. CDR3 region: CATSDFRSNQPQHF. The CDR3 DNA is TGTGCCACCAGTGATTTTCGGTCAAATCAGCCCCAGCATTTT.

About this clonotype: An end of the junction differs from the germline gene, which may be a read error. The chain recombines TRBV2 with TRBJ1-2, with D perhaps TRBD1 (6 bases). Germline assignment: CDR1 SNHLY and CDR2 FYNNEI. The CDR3 loop spans 15 amino acids. The CDR3 nucleotides read TGTGCCACCAGTGACACTACAGGAGGGGGATCCGGCTACACCTTC. Protein product: CATSDTTGGGSGYTF.

This clonotype has more than one count but fewer than ten. The chain employs TRBV19 and TRBJ2-7; TRBD2 might be the D (5 bases). V was shortened by 3 bases and J by 0 bases, with 9 bases between the two germline ends. Looked up from germline, CDR1 is LNHDA and CDR2 is SQIVND (reference sequence). The CDR3 has 14 amino acids. CDR3 sequence: CASSMGGSSYEQYF. DNA for the CDR3: TGTGCCAGTAGTATGGGTGGGAGCTCCTACGAGCAGTACTTC.

Of note for this clonotype: A junction boundary mismatches the germline segment, possibly from a read error. The chain employs TRBV7-2 and TRBJ1-5; tentative D call: TRBD1 (5 bases). The CDR3 extends over 17 amino acids. Germline lookup yields CDR1 SGHTA and CDR2 FQGNSA. The CDR3 bases are TGCGCCAGCAGCCAAGAAACGGGACCCCCGGCGGGACAGCCCCAGCATTTT. It is translated as CASSQETGPPAGQPQHF. The whole variable domain, filled in from reference TRBV7-2 and TRBJ1-5, reads GAGVSQSPSNKVTEKGKDVELRCDPISGHTALYWYRQSLGQGLEFLIYFQGNSAPDKSGLPSDRFSAERTGGSVSTLTIQRTQQEDSAVYLCASSQETGPPAGQPQHFGDGTRLSIL.

The chain links TRBV10-3 to TRBJ1-5; D is unclear. The germline CDR1 and CDR2 sequences are ENHRY and SYGVKD. The length of the CDR3 is 15 residues. The V and J ends lost 3 bases and 0 bases respectively, with 9 bases between them. Here the CDR3 reads CAISDVDLSNQPQHF. The CDR3 region has the DNA TGTGCCATCAGTGACGTGGACCTTAGCAATCAGCCCCAGCATTTT.

This clonotype was detected many times. This sequence joins TRBV7-2 and TRBJ1-1; D ambiguous. The CDR3 spans 12 residues. V was pared by 7 bases and J by 1 base, with 7 bases between. The germline V gene encodes CDR1 SGHTA and CDR2 FQGNSA. CDR3 sequence (DNA): TGTGCCAGCACAGCAGCGAACACTGAAGCTTTCTTT. Amino acid sequence: CASTAANTEAFF.

This chain joins TRBV25-1 and TRBJ2-2; no reliable D call. V lost 10 bases, J lost 4 bases, and 13 bases lay in between. Per the germline V gene, CDR1 is MGHDK and CDR2 is SYGVNS. The CDR3 is 13 residues long. In nucleotides, the CDR3 is TGTGCCACCACGGGCGCTGGCACCGGGGAGCTGTTTTTT. This codes for CATTGAGTGELFF.

The chain uses TRBV10-3 and TRBJ1-1; 9 bases match TRBD1. The CDR3 extends over 18 amino acids. J was trimmed by 4 bases and V by 6 bases; bases with no gene match: 18. Germline CDR1 ENHRY, CDR2 SYGVKD. DNA for the CDR3: TGTGCCATCAGGGACAGGGGCCAGCTACCCTTGACTAGCACTGAAGCTTTCTTT. It codes for CAIRDRGQLPLTSTEAFF.

This clonotype was observed a handful of times. This CDR3 is CASLLGGLDETQYF. In DNA form, the CDR3 reads TGTGCCAGCCTGCTCGGCGGGCTTGACGAGACCCAGTACTTC. The rearrangement uses TRBV12-3 or TRBV12-4 and TRBJ2-5, with D perhaps matching TRBD2 (5 bases). Trimming shortened V by 8 bases and J by 5 bases, and 18 bases separated the two germline ends. The CDR3 sequence is 14 residues long.

The chain links TRBV2 to TRBJ2-7, with 10 bases aligning to TRBD2. CDR3 size: 19 residues. Losses at the gene ends were 0 bases for V and 2 bases for J; bases not matched to a gene: 13. The germline V gene has CDR1 SNHLY and CDR2 FYNNEI. The CDR3 region has the DNA TGTGCCAGCAGTGAAGCGGCTAGCGGGGGCCGCCGCCTCACCTACGAGCAGTACTTC. This encodes CASSEAASGGRRLTYEQYF.

The genes are TRBV27 and TRBJ1-2, with unresolved D. The CDR3 is 14 amino acids. V lost 3 bases and J 4 bases, leaving 12 bases between the germline ends. The germline CDR1 and CDR2 sequences are MNHEY and SMNVEV (reference sequence). CDR3 loop: CASSFREIGYGYTF. CDR3 DNA sequence: TGTGCCAGCAGTTTTCGCGAAATCGGCTATGGCTACACCTTC.

There are many counts of this clonotype. V and J are TRBV5-1 and TRBJ1-1; a weak D match, TRBD1 (5 bases). CDR3 length: 14 residues. V shed 4 bases and J shed 4 bases, with 14 bases lying between them. The germline gives CDR1 SGHRS, CDR2 YFSETQ. CDR3 nucleotide sequence: TGCGCCAGCAGCAGGCAGGGAGAAAGCACTGAAGCTTTCTTT. Encoded protein: CASSRQGESTEAFF. Based on the CDR3 plus reference TRBV5-1 and TRBJ1-1, the full variable domain is KAGVTQTPRYLIKTRGQQVTLSCSPISGHRSVSWYQQTPGQGLQFLFEYFSETQRNKGNFPGRFSGRQFSNSRSEMNVSTLELGDSALYLCASSRQGESTEAFFGQGTRLTVV.

The J gene is TRBJ1-3, the V gene TRBV29-1; 10 bases map to TRBD1. The J segment lost 2 bases and the V segment lost 8 bases, leaving 6 bases of the junction unmatched. The CDR3 is 14 amino acids. The germline CDR1 and CDR2 sequences are SQVTM and ANQGSEA. Here the CDR3 reads CSLNGQGAGNTIYF. The CDR3 bases are TGCAGCTTAAACGGACAGGGGGCTGGAAACACCATATATTTT.

This clonotype was seen repeatedly, ten times or more. The chain carries TRBV12-3 or TRBV12-4 and TRBJ1-1; maybe TRBD1 (6 bases). This CDR3 is 12 amino acids long. Trimming shortened V by 5 bases and J by 7 bases, and 11 bases separated the two germline ends. CDR3 DNA: TGTGCCAGCAGTACCCGGACAGATGAAGCTTTCTTT. It specifies CASSTRTDEAFF.

This clonotype was seen at least ten times. The rearrangement links TRBV20-1 to TRBJ2-5; 7 bases align to TRBD1. Germline V gives CDR1 DFQATT, CDR2 SNEGSKA (reference sequence). The CDR3 spans 13 residues. J gave up 1 base and V 5 bases, and 4 bases lay outside the gene matches. The CDR3 sequence: CSASQGRQETQYF. CDR3 coding DNA: TGCAGTGCTTCACAGGGGCGCCAAGAGACCCAGTACTTC.

This clonotype was seen only a few times. The V and J genes are TRBV7-8 and TRBJ2-7; 13 bases line up with TRBD2. Trimming removed 6 bases from V and 9 bases from J; junction bases left unmatched: 11. Per the germline V gene, CDR1 is SGHVS and CDR2 is FQNEAQ. The CDR3 is made up of 15 amino acids. The CDR3 nucleotides are TGTGCCAGCAGTGAGCGACTAGCGGGGGGAACGGTGCAGTACTTC. Translated, it gives CASSERLAGGTVQYF. Filled out from reference TRBV7-8 and TRBJ2-7, the complete variable domain reads GAGVSQSPRYKVAKRGQDVALRCDPISGHVSLFWYQQALGQGPEFLTYFQNEAQLDKSGLPSDRFFAERPEGSVSTLKIQRTQQEDSAVYLCASSERLAGGTVQYFGPGTRLTVT.

A few counts support this clonotype. The V and J genes are TRBV12-3 or TRBV12-4 and TRBJ1-1, with D possibly TRBD1 on 5 matching bases. There are 13 residues in the CDR3. V was shortened by 8 bases and J by 0 bases, with 10 bases between the two germline ends. In nucleotides, the CDR3 is TGTGCCAGCCGGGGGTTTATGAACACTGAAGCTTTCTTT. Protein product: CASRGFMNTEAFF.

This clonotype appeared a few times. The V and J genes are TRBV2 and TRBJ1-2; 7 nucleotides align to TRBD1. V was pared by 6 bases and J by 3 bases, with 10 bases of the junction left unmatched. The CDR3 sequence is 15 residues long. Germline CDR1 is SNHLY and CDR2 is FYNNEI. CDR3 region: CASSLDARGDYGYTF. CDR3 nucleotides: TGTGCCAGCAGCTTAGACGCCAGGGGGGACTATGGCTACACCTTC.

CDR3 loop: CASSTVTENTEAFF. CDR3 sequence (DNA): TGTGCCAGCAGCACAGTGACAGAAAACACTGAAGCTTTCTTT. The chain couples TRBV14 to TRBJ1-1, with D tentatively TRBD1 (5 bases). CDR3 size: 14 residues. V lost 5 bases, J lost 2 bases, and 12 bases lay in between. CDR1 and CDR2 (germline): SGHDN, FVKESK.

The rearrangement joins TRBV15 to TRBJ2-7, with D possibly being TRBD1 or TRBD2 (5 bases each). This CDR3 is built from 15 residues. Germline V gene data show CDR1 as LNHNV and CDR2 as YYDKDF (reference sequence). Trimming pared 3 bases from V and 6 bases from J, leaving 18 bases between. DNA for the CDR3: TGTGCCACCAGCAGCTTAGTTGAGGGGCGGGCCGAGCAGTACTTC. Its translation is CATSSLVEGRAEQYF.

This clonotype was seen only a few times. The chain links TRBV12-3 or TRBV12-4 to TRBJ1-2; perhaps TRBD1 as D (5 bases). The CDR3 length is 11 residues. The ends were cut back, 6 bases at V and 10 bases at J, with 12 bases in the middle. DNA for the CDR3: TGTGCCAGCAGCCAAACAGGAGACTACACCTTC. Protein: CASSQTGDYTF.